This T cell receptor (beta chain) stems from a study of radiotherapy plus CTLA-4 blockade in lung cancer. The study, taken as a whole, reports: After radiotherapy and ipilimumab, tumor-derived clones expanded in peripheral blood. Alongside interferon-beta, early blood T cell clone dynamics were reportedly the best predictor of response.

The method was immunoSEQ multiplex PCR; TCRdb's version includes in-frame clones alone and lacks a portion of them. The top ten clones hold roughly 5.1% of a sample with over 30,000 clones, less than 75% of them seen once. On this clone itself: Antigen specificity is unknown.

Lung cancer patients with chemo-refractory metastatic non-small-cell disease were given focal radiation plus CTLA-4 blockade with ipilimumab. This clonotype originated in a human donor with non-small cell lung cancer whose response to radiotherapy plus ipilimumab could not be evaluated. Material: peripheral blood, obtained from a patient treated with radiotherapy plus ipilimumab.

The CDR3 region is CASSPHRGFNYGYTF. As DNA, the CDR3 is TGTGCCAGCAGCCCCCACAGGGGATTTAACTATGGCTACACCTTC. The V call is TRBV7-2, the J call TRBJ1-2, with 7 bases matching TRBD1. In germline, CDR1 is SGHTA, CDR2 FQGNSA. CDR3 length: 15 amino acids. The trim removed 5 bases at V and 1 base at J, leaving 7 bases unmatched.